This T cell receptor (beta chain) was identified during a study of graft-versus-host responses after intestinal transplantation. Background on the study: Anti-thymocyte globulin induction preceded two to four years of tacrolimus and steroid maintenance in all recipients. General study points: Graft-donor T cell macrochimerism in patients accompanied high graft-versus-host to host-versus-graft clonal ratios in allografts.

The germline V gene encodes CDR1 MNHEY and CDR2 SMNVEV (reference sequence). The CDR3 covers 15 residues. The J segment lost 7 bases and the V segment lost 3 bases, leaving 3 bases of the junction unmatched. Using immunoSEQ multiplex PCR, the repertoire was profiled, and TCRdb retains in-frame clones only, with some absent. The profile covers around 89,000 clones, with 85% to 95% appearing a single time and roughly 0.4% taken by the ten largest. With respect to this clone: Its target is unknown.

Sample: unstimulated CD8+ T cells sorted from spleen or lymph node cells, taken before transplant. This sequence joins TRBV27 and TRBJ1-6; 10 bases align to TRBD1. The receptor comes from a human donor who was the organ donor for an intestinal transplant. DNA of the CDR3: TGTGCCAGCAGTTTTGAGGGACAGGGGAATTCACCCCTCCACTTT. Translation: CASSFEGQGNSPLHF.